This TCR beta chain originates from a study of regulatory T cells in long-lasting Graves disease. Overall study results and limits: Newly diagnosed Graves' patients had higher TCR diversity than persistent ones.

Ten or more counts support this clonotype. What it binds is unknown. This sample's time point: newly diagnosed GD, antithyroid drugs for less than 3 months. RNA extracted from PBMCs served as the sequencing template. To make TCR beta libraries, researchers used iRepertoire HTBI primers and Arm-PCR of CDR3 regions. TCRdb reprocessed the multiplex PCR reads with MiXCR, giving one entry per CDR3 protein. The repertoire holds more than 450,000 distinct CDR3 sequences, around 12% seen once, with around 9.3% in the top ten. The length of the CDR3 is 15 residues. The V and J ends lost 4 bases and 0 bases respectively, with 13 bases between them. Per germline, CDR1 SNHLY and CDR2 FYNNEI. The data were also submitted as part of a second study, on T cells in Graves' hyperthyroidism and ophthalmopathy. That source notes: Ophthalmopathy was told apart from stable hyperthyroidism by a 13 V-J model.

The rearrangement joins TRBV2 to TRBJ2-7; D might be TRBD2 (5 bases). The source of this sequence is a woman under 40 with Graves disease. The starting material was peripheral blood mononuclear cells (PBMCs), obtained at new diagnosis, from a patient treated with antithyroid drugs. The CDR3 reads CASSALAPSSYEQYF. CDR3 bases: TGTGCCAGCAGTGCCCTAGCCCCTAGCTCCTACGAGCAGTACTTC.